Listed below are T cell receptor beta chains from one sample, sequenced in a study of cytomegalovirus exposure and HLA in healthy donors. This table comes from immunoSEQ multiplex PCR, and its TCRdb copy is limited to in-frame clones, with some not included. The sample carries 200,000 or so clones, roughly 84% recorded once. Sequenced input: PBMCs. Receptors were obtained from a young man in good health and CMV-seropositive. Both conserved end residues are part of each CDR3. A D gene is named only where the DNA matches it firmly. Some rows mark clone size as missing; the rest say once, few, many or name a class of expanded clone.

clone size	V gene	J gene	D gene	CDR3 protein	CDR3 DNA
.	TRBV2	TRBJ2-3	.	CASKRSGVTDTQYF	TGTGCCAGCAAGCGGAGCGGCGTCACAGATACGCAGTATTTT
.	TRBV5-1	TRBJ2-3	.	CASSLAPLASDTQYF	TGCGCCAGCAGCTTGGCCCCGCTAGCGTCAGATACGCAGTATTTT
.	TRBV9	TRBJ2-7	TRBD1	CASSVADDRGYEQYF	TGTGCCAGCAGCGTAGCTGACGACAGGGGGTACGAGCAGTACTTC
.	TRBV9	TRBJ2-1	.	CASSVDRGYYNEQFF	TGTGCCAGCAGCGTAGATCGGGGGTACTACAATGAGCAGTTCTTC
.	TRBV5-6	TRBJ2-5	TRBD2	CASSLGLAGGPDQETQYF	TGTGCCAGCAGCTTGGGGCTAGCGGGAGGACCCGATCAAGAGACCCAGTACTTC
.	TRBV9	TRBJ1-2	.	CASSVGTNMVGYTF	TGTGCCAGCAGCGTTGGGACAAATATGGTAGGCTACACCTTC
.	TRBV28	TRBJ2-1	.	CASSRREQFF	TGTGCCAGCAGTAGGAGGGAGCAGTTCTTC
.	TRBV6-5	TRBJ2-2	.	CASRLNWSHGELFF	TGTGCCAGCAGACTCAACTGGTCGCACGGGGAGCTGTTTTTT
.	TRBV6-1	TRBJ2-7	.	CASSQGSYYEQYF	TGTGCCAGCAGTCAGGGCTCCTACTACGAGCAGTACTTC
.	TRBV6-1	TRBJ2-2	TRBD2	CATTAGVSTGELFF	TGTGCCACCACGGCGGGAGTTTCAACCGGGGAGCTGTTTTTT
.	TRBV29-1	TRBJ2-3	TRBD2	CSVLTPRDYTDTQYF	TGCAGCGTCCTCACCCCCCGGGACTACACAGATACGCAGTATTTT
.	TRBV7-9	TRBJ1-2	.	CASSGLRFGAYGYTF	TGTGCCAGCAGCGGTCTCCGGTTTGGGGCCTATGGCTACACCTTC
.	TRBV28	TRBJ2-7	TRBD2	CASGREVREQYF	TGTGCCAGCGGCCGGGAGGTGCGAGAGCAGTACTTC
.	TRBV11-2	TRBJ1-5	.	CASSLGGGPQHF	TGTGCCAGCAGCTTAGGCGGAGGGCCCCAGCATTTT
.	TRBV14	TRBJ2-5	.	CASSRGLGETQYF	TGTGCCAGCAGCCGGGGGCTTGGAGAGACCCAGTACTTC
.	TRBV27	TRBJ1-5	.	CASSFKGPQPQHF	TGTGCCAGCAGTTTTAAGGGGCCTCAGCCCCAGCATTTT
.	TRBV6-6	TRBJ2-5	.	CASSASGYQYF	TGTGCCAGCAGTGCTTCGGGGTACCAGTACTTC
.	TRBV4-1	TRBJ2-4	.	CASSQGMARSSSKNIQYF	TGCGCCAGCAGCCAAGGTATGGCAAGGAGCTCCTCAAAAAACATTCAGTACTTC
.	TRBV27	TRBJ1-1	.	CASSRARGAEAFF	TGTGCCAGCAGCAGGGCCAGGGGCGCTGAAGCTTTCTTT
.	TRBV28	TRBJ2-3	.	CASSSFGGTQYF	TGTGCCAGCAGTTCGTTCGGTGGTACGCAGTATTTT
.	TRBV2	TRBJ2-1	.	CASTPSGLRAYNEQFF	TGTGCCAGCACCCCATCGGGCTTGAGGGCCTACAATGAGCAGTTCTTC
few	TRBV6-5	TRBJ2-1	TRBD2	CASSYRTSGTYNEQFF	TGTGCCAGCAGTTACCGGACTAGCGGGACCTACAATGAGCAGTTCTTC
.	TRBV29-1	TRBJ2-4	TRBD1	CSVDGQGGNIQYF	TGCAGCGTTGATGGACAGGGTGGAAACATTCAGTACTTC
.	TRBV5-4	TRBJ1-3	TRBD1	CASSSQGALGNTIYF	TGTGCCAGCAGCTCACAGGGGGCGCTTGGAAACACCATATATTTT
once	TRBV6-1	TRBJ2-1	TRBD2	CASSTSGNSYNEQFF	TGTGCCAGCAGTACTAGCGGGAACTCCTACAATGAGCAGTTCTTC
many	TRBV20-1	TRBJ2-1	.	CSARGAGEQFF	TGCAGTGCTAGGGGTGCGGGTGAGCAGTTCTTC
few	TRBV9	TRBJ2-1	.	CASSVGAGNNEQFF	TGTGCCAGCAGCGTAGGGGCGGGAAACAATGAGCAGTTCTTC
.	TRBV19	TRBJ2-2	TRBD2	CASSRGLENTGELFF	TGTGCCAGTAGTAGGGGACTAGAGAACACCGGGGAGCTGTTTTTT
.	TRBV27	TRBJ2-3	TRBD2	CASTLAGLQYF	TGTGCCAGCACCTTAGCGGGATTGCAGTATTTT
.	TRBV23-1	TRBJ2-3	.	CASSPPELAHPDTQYF	TGCGCCAGCAGTCCCCCCGAACTAGCACACCCAGATACGCAGTATTTT
.	TRBV29-1	TRBJ2-1	.	CSVEIPSAGLYNEQFF	TGCAGCGTTGAAATTCCCTCGGCAGGGCTCTACAATGAGCAGTTCTTC
.	TRBV7-2	TRBJ2-4	.	CASSRGSPFQNIQYF	TGTGCCAGCAGCCGCGGTAGTCCATTCCAAAACATTCAGTACTTC
.	TRBV9	TRBJ1-2	.	CASSGAGRHGYTF	TGTGCCAGCAGCGGCGCAGGGAGGCATGGCTACACCTTC
.	TRBV11-2	TRBJ2-3	.	CASSLLRENTQYF	TGTGCCAGCAGCTTGTTAAGGGAGAATACGCAGTATTTT
.	TRBV28	TRBJ2-7	TRBD2	CASSLRSGRGRSEQYF	TGTGCCAGCAGTTTGAGAAGCGGGAGGGGGCGAAGCGAGCAGTACTTC
.	TRBV11-1	TRBJ2-7	.	CASSKELPTYEQYF	TGTGCCAGCAGCAAGGAGCTCCCCACTTACGAGCAGTACTTC
.	TRBV18	TRBJ2-7	TRBD2	CASSPALAGATYEQYF	TGTGCCAGCTCTCCTGCACTAGCGGGAGCTACCTACGAGCAGTACTTC
.	TRBV4-1	TRBJ1-5	.	CASSHAGYNQPQHF	TGCGCCAGCAGCCATGCGGGGTACAATCAGCCCCAGCATTTT
.	TRBV7-9	TRBJ2-2	.	CASSPPRRASNTGELFF	TGTGCCAGCAGCCCCCCCCGTCGCGCCTCGAACACCGGGGAGCTGTTTTTT
.	TRBV13	TRBJ2-3	.	CASSSRLVRTQYF	TGTGCCAGCAGCTCCCGCCTGGTGCGTACGCAGTATTTT
.	TRBV11-3	TRBJ2-1	.	CASSLGLGGRAGNEQFF	TGTGCCAGCAGCTTAGGTTTGGGCGGCAGGGCGGGAAATGAGCAGTTCTTC
once	TRBV11-2	TRBJ2-7	TRBD1	CASSRPGQGGEQYF	TGTGCCAGCAGCCGACCGGGACAGGGGGGCGAGCAGTACTTC
.	TRBV27	TRBJ1-1	TRBD1	CASSFSGQANTEAFF	TGTGCCAGCAGTTTTTCGGGACAGGCGAACACTGAAGCTTTCTTT
.	TRBV7-2	TRBJ2-2	.	CASSLGRTGELFF	TGTGCCAGCAGCTTAGGTAGAACCGGGGAGCTGTTTTTT
.	TRBV18	TRBJ1-1	TRBD1	CASSPDRANTEAFF	TGTGCCAGCTCACCGGACAGGGCGAACACTGAAGCTTTCTTT
.	TRBV27	TRBJ1-2	TRBD1	CASSLTGGPPGYTF	TGTGCCAGCAGTTTAACAGGGGGCCCTCCTGGCTACACCTTC
.	TRBV7-3	TRBJ2-1	.	CASSSIGGSENEQFF	TGTGCCAGCAGCTCTATTGGAGGGTCAGAGAATGAGCAGTTCTTC
.	TRBV28	TRBJ1-2	TRBD1	CASSSRTGGNYGYTF	TGTGCCAGCAGTTCTCGGACAGGGGGCAATTATGGCTACACCTTC
.	TRBV28	TRBJ2-2	TRBD2	CASSPRYWGEGTPELFF	TGTGCCAGCAGTCCACGGTATTGGGGGGAGGGGACCCCGGAGCTGTTTTTT
.	TRBV4-3	TRBJ2-3	TRBD1	CASSQEGDRGSTDTQYF	TGCGCCAGCAGCCAAGAAGGAGACAGGGGGAGCACAGATACGCAGTATTTT
.	TRBV29-1	TRBJ2-3	TRBD1	CSARGTGGTDTQYF	TGCAGCGCTCGAGGGACAGGGGGCACAGATACGCAGTATTTT
.	TRBV6-4	TRBJ1-1	.	CASSSSSNTEAFF	TGTGCCAGCAGCTCGAGTTCGAACACTGAAGCTTTCTTT
.	TRBV7-6	TRBJ1-3	TRBD1	CASSRWVVGTEGNTIYF	TGTGCCAGCAGCCGCTGGGTGGTAGGGACAGAGGGAAACACCATATATTTT